The subject of this entry is one T cell receptor beta chain. Its antigen is not identified. The data were obtained in a study of cytomegalovirus exposure and HLA in healthy donors. Study-wide background: The Caucasian-associated ancestry cluster contained 81% of the approximately 400 genotyped donors.

General observations from the study: Among TCR beta chains of equal frequency, HLA-associated ones were more clonally expanded in a later analysis. Among the most significant clusters, several appeared linked to common viral pathogens in a later analysis.

The PCR ran on 60 Vbeta and 13 Jbeta primers. Original processing notes: The count from a later analysis was some 81 million unique TCR beta chains, approximately 9.9 million of them shared. Produced via immunoSEQ multiplex PCR; TCRdb's table is partial and in-frame only. V and J calls and clone size are as listed in that table; D and trimming were resolved from the DNA. The table includes some 270,000 clones, under 90% detected once. Germline CDR1 and CDR2: MNHNY and SVGAGI (reference sequence). V was clipped by 2 bases and J by 1 base, with 8 bases between them. The CDR3 runs to 14 residues. The sequencing sample was made of PBMCs. The chain couples TRBV6-6 to TRBJ2-5; D possibly corresponds to TRBD1 (6 bases). This clonotype originated in a girl aged 2 to 10 in good health and CMV-seronegative. CDR3 amino acids: CASSYGRGQETQYF. In DNA form, the CDR3 reads TGTGCCAGCAGTTACGGCAGGGGCCAAGAGACCCAGTACTTC.